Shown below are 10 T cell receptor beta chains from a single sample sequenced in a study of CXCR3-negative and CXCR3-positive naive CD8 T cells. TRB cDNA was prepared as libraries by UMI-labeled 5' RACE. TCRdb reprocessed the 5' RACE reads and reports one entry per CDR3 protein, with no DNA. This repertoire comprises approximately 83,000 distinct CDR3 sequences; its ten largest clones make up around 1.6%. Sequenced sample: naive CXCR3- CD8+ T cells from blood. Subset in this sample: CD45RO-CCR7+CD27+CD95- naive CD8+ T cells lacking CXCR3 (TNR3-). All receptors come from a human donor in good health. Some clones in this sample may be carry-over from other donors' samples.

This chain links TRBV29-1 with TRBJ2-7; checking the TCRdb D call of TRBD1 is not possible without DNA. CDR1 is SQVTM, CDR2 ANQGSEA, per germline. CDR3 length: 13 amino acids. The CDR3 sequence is CSVIPQSSYEQYF.

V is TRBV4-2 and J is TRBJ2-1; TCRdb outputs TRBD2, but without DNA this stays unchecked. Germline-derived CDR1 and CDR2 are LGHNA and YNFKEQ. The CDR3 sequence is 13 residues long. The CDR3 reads CASSSLAGNEQFF.

This CDR3 is CASSSQTGLATYNEQFF. V usage is TRBV28 and J usage is TRBJ2-1; TCRdb outputs TRBD2, but without DNA this stays unchecked. The CDR3 loop spans 17 amino acids. CDR1 is MDHEN and CDR2 is SYDVKM in the germline V gene.

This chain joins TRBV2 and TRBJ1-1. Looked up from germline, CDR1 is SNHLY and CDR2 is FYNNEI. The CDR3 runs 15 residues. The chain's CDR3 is CASSKWTKTNTEAFF.

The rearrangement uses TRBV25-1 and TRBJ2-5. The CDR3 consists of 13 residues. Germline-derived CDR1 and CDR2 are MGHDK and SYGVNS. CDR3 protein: CASSAAVVETQYF.

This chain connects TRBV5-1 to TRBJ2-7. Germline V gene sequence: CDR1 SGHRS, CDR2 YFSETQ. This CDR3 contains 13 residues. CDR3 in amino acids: CASSLALASEQYF. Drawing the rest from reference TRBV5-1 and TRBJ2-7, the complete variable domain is KAGVTQTPRYLIKTRGQQVTLSCSPISGHRSVSWYQQTPGQGLQFLFEYFSETQRNKGNFPGRFSGRQFSNSRSEMNVSTLELGDSALYLCASSLALASEQYFGPGTRLTVT.

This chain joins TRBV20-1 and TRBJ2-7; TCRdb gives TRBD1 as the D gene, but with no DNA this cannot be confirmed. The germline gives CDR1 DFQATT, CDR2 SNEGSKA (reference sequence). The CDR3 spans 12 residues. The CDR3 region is CSAWGQDYEQYF.

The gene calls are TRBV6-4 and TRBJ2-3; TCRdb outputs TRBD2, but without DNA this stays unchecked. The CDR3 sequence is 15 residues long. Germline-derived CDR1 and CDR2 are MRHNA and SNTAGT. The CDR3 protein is CASSASGGSTDTQYF.

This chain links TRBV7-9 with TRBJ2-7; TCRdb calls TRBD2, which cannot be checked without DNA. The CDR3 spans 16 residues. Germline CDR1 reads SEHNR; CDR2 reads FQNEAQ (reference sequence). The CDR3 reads CASSSWTSGSSYEQYF.

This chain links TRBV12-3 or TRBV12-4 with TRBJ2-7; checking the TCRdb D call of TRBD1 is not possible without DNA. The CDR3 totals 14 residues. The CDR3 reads CASSYRQASYEQYF.